The source of this TCR beta chain is a study of blood T cell repertoires in COVID-19 (TCRdb year 2020). In terms of the full investigation: The collaborator samples originated in the United States, Italy and Spain and spanned the acute and convalescent phases of COVID-19. The material from the prospective study consisted of cDNA or gDNA derived from T cells, B-cell-depleted T cells, or PBMCs. The dataset comprised deeply sampled blood TCRbeta repertoires from subjects exposed to, actively infected with, or recovered from COVID-19. The repertoires were made available in a free public database intended to serve as a resource for research on the immune response to SARS-CoV-2. The samples were drawn from two sources: the first 160 participants of the ongoing ImmuneRACE study, and some 1,300 subjects contributed by 6 global collaborators. Sample metadata almost always included a de-identified subject ID, COVID-19 status, age in years and sex. HLA class I and class II types, where available, came from metadata supplied by the sample provider rather than from assay-based typing.

TCRbeta CDR3 regions were amplified from genomic DNA using the immunoSEQ Assay, a bias-controlled multiplex PCR. From the authors' description of their analysis: Nucleated cell counts per sample were estimated from amplification of reference gene primers within the assay. Sequence reads were collapsed and filtered to measure the absolute abundance of every unique TCRbeta CDR3 rearrangement. For each sample, productive Simpson clonality was calculated as the square root of Simpson's diversity index across productive rearrangements. Held by TCRdb, this immuneACCESS table contains in-frame sequences only and omits some clones. Under half of the omission traces to an unresolved V gene where checked; the cause of the rest is unknown. The V and J calls and the clone size are those of that table, but D and trimming were determined from the DNA. This sample lists some 150,000 clones; approximately 88% were detected once. Under 2.5% of the sample lies in the top ten.

The collaborating institutions used their own protocols to collect whole blood in K2EDTA tubes. Collaborator samples were shipped for TCRbeta analysis as frozen whole blood, isolated PBMCs, or DNA extracted from either sample type. Beyond this particular receptor, the publication reports: The quantity of clinical and demographic metadata differed by source and by participant and was supplied without curation.

The count of this clone is one. It lacks a known antigen. No much larger clone exists at a distance of one base, and base qualities are not known. This TCR derives from a man in his 70s with acute or convalescent COVID-19. Sequencing input: peripheral blood.

In nucleotide form, the sequence is TGTGCCAGCAGTCCAAACAGGGGTGGGATGGAGACCCAGTACTTC. It specifies CASSPNRGGMETQYF. Recombination joined TRBV2 with TRBJ2-5; the central 7 bases match TRBD1. The germline V gene provides CDR1 SNHLY and CDR2 FYNNEI. V loses 5 bases at its end and J loses 5 bases; junction bases beyond the gene matches: 11. CDR3 length: 15 amino acids, cysteine to phenylalanine. Only CDR3 DNA is held: 45 bases, read in frame from base 1. The CDR3 plus the reference TRBV2 and TRBJ2-5 genes for the other parts give the full variable domain: EPEVTQTPSHQVTQMGQEVILRCVPISNHLYFYWYRQILGQKVEFLVSFYNNEISEKSEIFDDQFSVERPDGSNFTLKIRSTKLEDSAMYFCASSPNRGGMETQYFGPGTRLLVL.